This passage covers 11 T cell receptor beta chains from one sample sequenced in a study of blood T cells in healthy people across ages. PCR was performed a second time for roughly 7 to 12 cycles using a sample-barcoded 5' primer and a J-beta primer mix. One entry per CDR3 protein results from TCRdb running MiXCR on the 5' RACE reads. The sample has nearly 800,000 distinct CDR3 sequences, around a quarter seen once. The same specimen was also included in a second study, on T cells of mothers and their children.

Sequencing input: blood. The source of these receptors is a boy younger than 18 in good health.

This clonotype turned up a few times. The chain combines TRBV28 with TRBJ1-6; D unclear. This CDR3 region has 14 residues. V gave up 6 bases and J gave up 7 bases, with 13 bases separating them. CDR1 is MDHEN and CDR2 is SYDVKM in the germline V gene. The chain's CDR3 is CASRRSGMNSPLHF. The CDR3 bases are TGTGCCAGCAGGAGATCCGGGATGAATTCACCCCTCCACTTT.

The rearrangement links TRBV6-2 or TRBV6-3 to TRBJ2-7; D uncertain. This CDR3 contains 14 residues. Per the germline V gene, CDR1 is MNHEY and CDR2 is SVGEGT. Trimming removed 4 bases at V and 2 bases at J, with 12 bases between. The CDR3 sequence: CASSLGLPAYEQYF. The CDR3 DNA is TGTGCCAGCAGTTTAGGCCTTCCGGCCTACGAGCAGTACTTC.

The CDR3 DNA reads TGTGCCAGCAGCCAAGATCCCGGACAGATCTATGGCTACACCTTC. It translates to CASSQDPGQIYGYTF. V usage is TRBV14 and J usage is TRBJ1-2; D may be TRBD1 (6 bases). Germline V gene data show CDR1 as SGHDN and CDR2 as FVKESK. Trimming left V 0 bases short and J 4 bases short, with 12 bases between. This CDR3 contains 15 residues. Complete variable domain (other parts from reference TRBV14 and TRBJ1-2): EAGVTQFPSHSVIEKGQTVTLRCDPISGHDNLYWYRRVMGKEIKFLLHFVKESKQDESGMPNNRFLAERTGGTYSTLKVQPAELEDSGVYFCASSQDPGQIYGYTFGSGTRLTVV.

With regard to this clonotype: It may be a read error: a sequence one base away is much more abundant. The V gene is TRBV5-1, the J gene TRBJ2-7, with D maybe TRBD1 (5 bases). The CDR3 consists of 15 residues. CDR1 is SGHRS and CDR2 is YFSETQ in the germline V gene. DNA for the CDR3: TGCGCCGGCAGCTTGGAAGAGACAGTCTCCTACGAGCAGTACTTC. It specifies CAGSLEETVSYEQYF.

This clonotype showed up just a few times. J is TRBJ2-7 and V is TRBV30; D may be TRBD2 (6 bases). The germline CDR1 and CDR2 sequences are GTSNPN and SVGIG (reference sequence). There are 13 residues in the CDR3. V was clipped by 1 base and J by 3 bases, with 10 bases between them. Here the CDR3 reads CAWSGLASYEQYF. In DNA form, the CDR3 reads TGTGCCTGGAGTGGGCTAGCGAGCTACGAGCAGTACTTC.

The chain recombines TRBV12-3 or TRBV12-4 with TRBJ2-4, with TRBD2 as a possible D gene (7 bases). V was trimmed by 4 bases and J by 3 bases, leaving 25 bases between them. The CDR3 spans 19 residues. CDR3 amino acids: CASSSLGYGGGRVKNIQYF. The CDR3 bases are TGTGCCAGCAGTTCCCTAGGATATGGGGGGGGGCGTGTCAAAAACATTCAGTACTTC.

V is TRBV7-2 and J is TRBJ2-1, with D perhaps TRBD2 (5 bases). Trimming pared 4 bases from V and 6 bases from J, leaving 10 bases between. The germline gives CDR1 SGHTA, CDR2 FQGNSA. The CDR3 is made up of 13 amino acids. For the CDR3, the DNA is TGTGCCAGCAGCTACGGGGTGTCCAATGAGCAGTTCTTC. Encoded protein: CASSYGVSNEQFF.

The chain recombines TRBV20-1 with TRBJ2-5; D remains ambiguous. CDR1 DFQATT and CDR2 SNEGSKA come from the germline V gene (reference sequence). Trimming took off 1 base at V and 5 bases at J, with 14 bases between the two ends. There are 14 residues in the CDR3. In DNA, the CDR3 is TGCAGTGCTAGAGCGGGCACAGATGGGGAGACCCAGTACTTC. It yields the protein CSARAGTDGETQYF.

This clonotype was observed a handful of times. This chain links TRBV15 with TRBJ2-3, with D possibly TRBD2 on 6 matching bases. The germline CDR1 and CDR2 sequences are LNHNV and YYDKDF (reference sequence). CDR3 length: 15 amino acids. V lost 5 bases, J lost 4 bases, and 16 bases lay in between. In DNA, the CDR3 is TGTGCCACCAGCGTTAGCGGTATCGGCGCAGATACGCAGTATTTT. Translation gives CATSVSGIGADTQYF.

The gene calls are TRBV7-8 and TRBJ2-5, with TRBD1 matching 7 bases. V dropped 5 bases and J dropped 4; count of bases not matched to a gene: 13. Looked up from germline, CDR1 is SGHVS and CDR2 is FQNEAQ. The length of the CDR3 is 16 residues. Written as DNA, the CDR3 is TGTGCCAGCAGCCCGCTAACTAGGGGGCTGGGAGAGACCCAGTACTTC. It is translated as CASSPLTRGLGETQYF.

V is TRBV12-3 or TRBV12-4 and J is TRBJ1-5; 9 bases agree with TRBD1. CDR3 length equals 16 residues. The V and J ends lost 4 bases and 6 bases, in that order; junction bases with no gene match: 10. CDR3 in amino acids: CASSYRDRVGGQPQHF. Written as DNA, the CDR3 is TGTGCCAGCAGTTACCGGGACAGGGTGGGAGGTCAGCCCCAGCATTTT.